The 20 T cell receptor beta chains presented below share a single source sample, sequenced in a study of blood T cell repertoires in COVID-19. Some clones are missing from TCRdb's copy, which holds only in-frame ones; the method was immunoSEQ multiplex PCR. The sample lists about 330,000 clones, roughly 86% occurring once. Material: peripheral blood. These receptors all come from a woman in her 50s with acute or convalescent COVID-19.

The genes are TRBV4-1 and TRBJ1-2, with 7 bases that match TRBD1. Per germline, CDR1 MGHRA and CDR2 YSYEKL. J lost 4 bases, V lost 4 bases, and 12 bases had no gene match. The CDR3 runs to 16 residues. As DNA, the CDR3 is TGCGCCAGCAGCCGAGTTCTTACGGGACAGAGCTATGGCTACACCTTC. It codes for CASSRVLTGQSYGYTF.

This clone was seen only a few times. This sequence joins TRBV11-2 and TRBJ2-7; 11 positions match TRBD2. This CDR3 region has 15 residues. Germline values: CDR1 SGHAT, CDR2 FQNNGV. J gave up 0 bases and V 2 bases, and 0 bases lay outside the gene matches. The chain's CDR3 is CASSLTSGSSYEQYF. The CDR3 DNA reads TGTGCCAGCAGCTTAACTAGCGGGAGCTCCTACGAGCAGTACTTC.

The gene calls are TRBV11-2 and TRBJ2-7; 7 bases agree with TRBD1. Germline lookup yields CDR1 SGHAT and CDR2 FQNNGV. The V gene end was trimmed by 0 bases and the J gene end by 2 bases; junction bases not matched to a gene: 4. This CDR3 spans 15 amino acids. The CDR3 DNA follows: TGTGCCAGCAGCTTAGAGGACAGGAGGACCTACGAGCAGTACTTC. It specifies CASSLEDRRTYEQYF.

The V and J genes are TRBV18 and TRBJ2-7, with D possibly TRBD2 on 5 matching bases. The germline gives CDR1 KGHSH, CDR2 LQKENI. This CDR3 spans 14 amino acids. V shed 3 bases and J shed 6 bases, with 15 bases lying between them. The CDR3 reads CASSPPSGLTEQYF. CDR3 bases: TGTGCCAGCTCACCCCCCTCGGGATTGACCGAGCAGTACTTC.

The DNA for the CDR3 is TGTGCTAGTGGTTTGGTACTCGACAGGAGCTTCACAGATACGCAGTATTTT. This codes for CASGLVLDRSFTDTQYF. The chain is built from TRBV12-5 and TRBJ2-3, with a tentative D call TRBD1 (6 bases). V lost 0 bases and J 2 bases, leaving 15 bases between the germline ends. The CDR3 loop spans 17 amino acids. Germline CDR1 and CDR2: LGHNT and FRNRAP.

The V gene is TRBV6-6, the J gene TRBJ2-7; 7 positions match TRBD1. Germline loops: CDR1 MNHNY, CDR2 SVGAGI (reference sequence). The CDR3 sequence is 14 residues long. The trim removed 5 bases at V and 3 bases at J, leaving 7 bases unmatched. CDR3 amino acids: CASSLPGQRYEQYF. CDR3 DNA: TGTGCCAGCAGTCTCCCGGGACAGCGCTACGAGCAGTACTTC.

This chain connects TRBV18 to TRBJ2-6; unclear D gene. The V end was cut by 1 base, the J end by 4 bases, with 11 bases between. The CDR3 has 16 amino acids. The germline V gene has CDR1 KGHSH and CDR2 LQKENI. CDR3 sequence: CASSPRRFRGANVLTF. The CDR3 DNA follows: TGTGCCAGCTCACCACGGCGGTTCCGCGGGGCCAACGTCCTGACTTTC.

This clone has only a few counts. The J gene is TRBJ1-5, the V gene TRBV6-2 or TRBV6-3, with TRBD1 identical over 7 bases. Trimming at V came to 2 bases and at J to 2 bases, leaving 21 bases not matched to a gene. CDR1 and CDR2 (germline): MNHEY, SVGEGT. This CDR3 is 21 amino acids long. The CDR3 DNA is TGTGCCAGCAGTTACCCGAACCGGATCTCGACAGGGAAGATTGGCAATCAGCCCCAGCATTTT. It yields the protein CASSYPNRISTGKIGNQPQHF.

This sequence joins TRBV7-9 and TRBJ2-1; tentative D call: TRBD2 (5 bases). Trimming removed 0 bases at V and 1 base at J, with 10 bases between. Germline V CDR1 and CDR2: SEHNR, FQNEAQ (reference sequence). The CDR3 has 16 residues. The CDR3 here is CASSLAFGGSYNEQFF. The CDR3 DNA is TGTGCCAGCAGCTTAGCGTTCGGCGGGTCCTACAATGAGCAGTTCTTC. The variable domain in full, completed from reference TRBV7-9 and TRBJ2-1, reads DTGVSQNPRHKITKRGQNVTFRCDPISEHNRLYWYRQTLGQGPEFLTYFQNEAQLEKSRLLSDRFSAERPKGSFSTLEIQRTEQGDSAMYLCASSLAFGGSYNEQFFGPGTRLTVL.

The chain couples TRBV5-6 to TRBJ2-2, with 8 positions matching TRBD2. The CDR3 runs 16 residues. CDR1 and CDR2 (germline): SGHDT, YYEEEE. The junction had 4 bases not matched to a gene; V was cut back by 1 base and J by 2 bases. The CDR3 sequence: CASSLSAGANTGELFF. CDR3 nucleotides: TGTGCCAGCAGCTTGTCAGCGGGAGCTAACACCGGGGAGCTGTTTTTT.

This chain connects TRBV29-1 to TRBJ1-2, with 7 bases identical to TRBD1. CDR3 length equals 12 residues. Germline V gives CDR1 SQVTM, CDR2 ANQGSEA. With 6 bases clipped from V and 4 bases from J, the junction kept 5 bases outside the gene matches. CDR3 residues: CSVGDRFYGYTF. CDR3 bases: TGCAGCGTAGGGGACAGATTCTATGGCTACACCTTC. Supplemented by reference TRBV29-1 and TRBJ1-2, the full variable domain reads SAVISQKPSRDICQRGTSLTIQCQVDSQVTMMFWYRQQPGQSLTLIATANQGSEATYESGFVIDKFPISRPNLTFSTLTVSNMSPEDSSIYLCSVGDRFYGYTFGSGTRLTVV.

The chain combines TRBV28 with TRBJ2-7, with 8 bases identical to TRBD1. With V trimmed by 6 bases and J by 2 bases, 9 bases remained unmatched. CDR1 and CDR2 (germline): MDHEN, SYDVKM. This CDR3 has 15 residues. The CDR3 coding sequence is TGTGCCAGCAGACACTTCGGGACAGGTACCTACGAGCAGTACTTC. Residues: CASRHFGTGTYEQYF.

The chain has TRBV30 and TRBJ2-5, with D maybe TRBD1 (5 bases). Germline loops: CDR1 GTSNPN, CDR2 SVGIG (reference sequence). The CDR3 sequence is 14 residues long. Trimming left V 1 base short and J 3 bases short, with 12 bases between. CDR3: CAWSAGYRKETQYF. CDR3 DNA sequence: TGTGCCTGGAGTGCTGGGTACAGGAAAGAGACCCAGTACTTC.

This chain connects TRBV7-2 to TRBJ2-7; 10 nucleotides align to TRBD2. V shed 3 bases and J 3 bases; nucleotides not matched to a gene: 5. Germline V gives CDR1 SGHTA, CDR2 FQGNSA. This CDR3 has 15 amino acids. The CDR3 sequence: CASSFLLAGIYEQYF. The CDR3 DNA reads as TGTGCCAGCAGCTTTTTACTAGCGGGGATCTACGAGCAGTACTTC.

This rearrangement joins TRBV3-1 (or the pseudogene TRBV3-2) to TRBJ2-1; 12 bases map to TRBD2. The CDR3 runs to 16 residues. After removal of 1 base from V and 2 bases from J, the junction contained 0 bases not matched to a gene. Germline CDR1 is LGHDT and CDR2 is YNNKEL (reference sequence). The CDR3 nucleotides read TGTGCCAGCAGCCAAGGGACTAGCGGGACCTACAATGAGCAGTTCTTC. It codes for CASSQGTSGTYNEQFF.

V gene TRBV5-1 combines with J gene TRBJ2-5; TRBD2 might be the D (6 bases). CDR3 length: 17 residues. V lost 4 bases and J lost 2, with 21 bases in between. Germline loops: CDR1 SGHRS, CDR2 YFSETQ. This chain's CDR3 is CASSPSAWSGPQETQYF. DNA of the CDR3: TGCGCCAGCAGCCCATCCGCCTGGAGCGGGCCTCAAGAGACCCAGTACTTC.

The chain employs TRBV28 and TRBJ2-5; D is unresolved. This CDR3 comprises 12 residues. The germline CDR1 and CDR2 sequences are MDHEN and SYDVKM. The ends were cut back, 3 bases at V and 4 bases at J, with 6 bases in the middle. The DNA of the CDR3 is TGTGCCAGCAGTTTTCTCAGAGAGACCCAGTACTTC. This sequence encodes CASSFLRETQYF.

A few counts support this clone. V gene TRBV6-1 combines with J gene TRBJ2-1; no firm D call. CDR1 MNHNS and CDR2 SASEGT come from the germline V gene. The germline V and J ends were trimmed by 2 bases and 7 bases, with 9 bases remaining between them. This CDR3 comprises 13 residues. The CDR3, as DNA: TGTGCCAGCAGTGAATTCGCTGCGAATGAGCAGTTCTTC. Translating gives CASSEFAANEQFF.

The chain links TRBV25-1 to TRBJ2-2; 8 bases match TRBD2. Per germline, CDR1 MGHDK and CDR2 SYGVNS. V shed 5 bases and J 3 bases; nucleotides not matched to a gene: 5. The CDR3 sequence is 15 residues long. The CDR3 loop reads CASSRREGDTGELFF. CDR3 nucleotides: TGTGCCAGCAGTCGCCGGGAGGGGGACACCGGGGAGCTGTTTTTT.

J is TRBJ1-5 and V is TRBV7-6; 9 bases align to TRBD1. This CDR3 has 18 amino acids. The J segment lost 5 bases and the V segment lost 1 base, leaving 12 bases of the junction unmatched. Germline CDR1 SGHVS, CDR2 FNYEAQ. The CDR3 reads CASSLVSPGTGIDQPQHF. In nucleotides, the CDR3 is TGTGCCAGCAGCTTAGTTTCCCCCGGGACAGGGATCGATCAGCCCCAGCATTTT.